The 15 T cell receptor beta chains presented below share a single source sample, sequenced in a study of T-cell reconstitution after alpha-beta-depleted transplantation in children. The authors prepared the TCRbeta library with unique molecular identifiers. TCRdb recomputed calls from the PCR reads with MiXCR, one row per CDR3 protein. Seen here are 150,000 to 200,000 distinct CDR3 sequences, approximately 7% observed once, and the top ten hold around 2.7%. This material consisted of PBMCs from the stem cell graft donor, taken from the stem cell graft. The receptor set was obtained from a human donor who donated a stem cell graft to a child with Wiskott-Aldrich syndrome.

This clonotype was recorded a few times. The V gene is TRBV7-8, the J gene TRBJ2-1; D gene unclear. Trimming left V 4 bases short and J 3 bases short, with 16 bases between. CDR1 and CDR2 from the germline V gene are SGHVS and FQNEAQ. This CDR3 has 16 amino acids. The CDR3 protein is CASSSYVSVGYNEQFF. The CDR3 nucleotides read TGTGCCAGCAGCTCCTACGTCTCCGTAGGCTACAATGAGCAGTTCTTC. Full variable domain (rest looked up from reference TRBV7-8 and TRBJ2-1): GAGVSQSPRYKVAKRGQDVALRCDPISGHVSLFWYQQALGQGPEFLTYFQNEAQLDKSGLPSDRFFAERPEGSVSTLKIQRTQQEDSAVYLCASSSYVSVGYNEQFFGPGTRLTVL.

This clonotype has ten or more counts. The J gene is TRBJ1-2, the V gene TRBV7-9; D may be TRBD1 (5 bases). CDR3 length equals 15 residues. Germline V lookup: CDR1 SEHNR, CDR2 FQNEAQ (reference sequence). V was cut by 3 bases and J by 2 bases, with 13 bases left in between. Here the CDR3 DNA reads TGTGCCAGCAGCTTCCTTGGGGCAGGGAACTATGGCTACACCTTC. This codes for CASSFLGAGNYGYTF. Combining the CDR3 with reference TRBV7-9 and TRBJ1-2 gives the whole variable domain DTGVSQNPRHKITKRGQNVTFRCDPISEHNRLYWYRQTLGQGPEFLTYFQNEAQLEKSRLLSDRFSAERPKGSFSTLEIQRTEQGDSAMYLCASSFLGAGNYGYTFGSGTRLTVV.

This clonotype was recorded many times. This chain joins TRBV4-2 and TRBJ2-7; tentative D call: TRBD1 (5 bases). V lost 0 bases and J lost 4, with 13 bases in between. The CDR3 runs to 15 residues. CDR1 is LGHNA and CDR2 is YNFKEQ in the germline V gene. Here the CDR3 DNA reads TGTGCCAGCAGCCAAGATAGGGCCAGGGCGTACGAGCAGTACTTC. Its translation is CASSQDRARAYEQYF.

There are many counts of this clonotype. V is TRBV10-3 and J is TRBJ2-7; D remains unclear. V lost 2 bases, J lost 2 bases, and 10 bases lay in between. From germline, CDR1 is ENHRY and CDR2 SYGVKD. The CDR3 runs to 14 residues. The CDR3 region is CAISEKSLAYEQYF. CDR3 nucleotides: TGTGCCATCAGTGAGAAATCCCTAGCCTACGAGCAGTACTTC.

There are a few counts of this clonotype. The gene calls are TRBV20-1 and TRBJ1-4, with 7 bases fitting TRBD1. This CDR3 has 16 residues. The V gene's germline CDR1 is DFQATT and CDR2 SNEGSKA (reference sequence). J lost 7 bases, V lost 3 bases, and 14 bases had no gene match. CDR3: CSASLFRGVTIEKLFF. As DNA, the CDR3 is TGCAGTGCTAGTCTCTTCAGGGGGGTTACGATTGAAAAACTGTTTTTT.

CDR3 in amino acids: CSAEGRGALPGSTDTQYF. The CDR3 bases are TGCAGTGCCGAGGGGCGGGGGGCTCTGCCCGGCAGCACAGATACGCAGTATTTT. This chain uses TRBV20-1 with TRBJ2-3; 8 positions match TRBD2. From germline, CDR1 is DFQATT and CDR2 SNEGSKA (reference sequence). J lost 0 bases, V lost 6 bases, and 17 bases had no gene match. The CDR3 length is 18 residues.

The V and J genes are TRBV12-3 or TRBV12-4 and TRBJ2-3, with TRBD2 identical over 7 bases. The CDR3 covers 16 residues. V shed 5 bases and J 2 bases; nucleotides not matched to a gene: 10. In DNA, the CDR3 is TGTGCCAGCAGTCCTATGGCGGGGACTAACACAGATACGCAGTATTTT. It translates to CASSPMAGTNTDTQYF.

V and J are TRBV6-1 and TRBJ1-5; weak D call: TRBD1 (5 bases). This CDR3 has 15 amino acids. V lost 5 bases and J lost 6, with 17 bases in between. Germline V gene lookup returns CDR1 MNHNS and CDR2 SASEGT. The CDR3 DNA reads as TGTGCCAGCAGTCCCCCCGGGGCCGAGGCTCAGCCCCAGCATTTT. The encoded protein is CASSPPGAEAQPQHF.

This clonotype was seen repeatedly, ten times or more. This chain joins TRBV7-2 and TRBJ2-7; no firm D call. Per the germline V gene, CDR1 is SGHTA and CDR2 is FQGNSA. The V end was cut by 1 base, the J end by 6 bases, with 10 bases between. This CDR3 is built from 13 residues. The CDR3 loop is CASSLVGETEQYF. DNA for the CDR3: TGTGCCAGCAGCTTAGTGGGCGAGACCGAGCAGTACTTC.

This clonotype has at least ten counts. The J gene is TRBJ2-3, the V gene TRBV7-9; 7 nucleotides align to TRBD2. The CDR3 has 16 residues. V lost 2 bases and J lost 2; bases outside the gene matches: 7. Germline CDR1 reads SEHNR; CDR2 reads FQNEAQ (reference sequence). Written as DNA, the CDR3 is TGTGCCAGCAGCTTATACGGGAGGAGTTTCACAGATACGCAGTATTTT. Translating it yields CASSLYGRSFTDTQYF.

This clonotype came up many times. J is TRBJ2-1 and V is TRBV29-1, with TRBD1 matching over 7 bases. Unmatched junction bases numbered 6, after V lost 4 bases and J lost 3 bases. This CDR3 spans 14 amino acids. Germline V gene lookup returns CDR1 SQVTM and CDR2 ANQGSEA. Written as DNA, the CDR3 is TGCAGCGTTGCGGGGACAGAAAACTACAATGAGCAGTTCTTC. Translated, it gives CSVAGTENYNEQFF.

This clonotype was recorded many times. This chain uses TRBV5-1 with TRBJ2-7; TRBD2 matches 13 bases. CDR1 and CDR2 from the germline V gene are SGHRS and YFSETQ. The V gene end was trimmed by 1 base and the J gene end by 2 bases; junction bases not matched to a gene: 6. The CDR3 covers 17 residues. The CDR3, as DNA: TGCGCCAGCAGCTTGACGGGACTAGCGGGACCACCCTACGAGCAGTACTTC. Protein: CASSLTGLAGPPYEQYF.

This clonotype was seen many times. V and J are TRBV12-3 or TRBV12-4 and TRBJ2-1; the D call may be TRBD1 or TRBD2 (5 bases each). The CDR3 sequence is 14 residues long. Trimming stripped 7 bases from V and 9 bases from J, with 19 bases between. The CDR3 DNA follows: TGTGCCAGCAAACCGGGACCTGCACGTGGTGAGCAGTTCTTC. As protein: CASKPGPARGEQFF.

This clonotype was counted ten times or more. The V and J genes are TRBV27 and TRBJ1-2, with a tentative D call TRBD1 (6 bases). Germline CDR1 and CDR2: MNHEY and SMNVEV (reference sequence). V was cut by 4 bases and J by 5 bases, with 11 bases left in between. The CDR3 length is 13 residues. CDR3 coding DNA: TGTGCCAGCAGTTCCCAGGGGTGGTATGGCTACACCTTC. Translating it yields CASSSQGWYGYTF.

At least ten counts were recorded for this clonotype. The chain couples TRBV29-1 to TRBJ1-5, with 10 bases that match TRBD1. The V gene's germline CDR1 is SQVTM and CDR2 ANQGSEA. The CDR3 is 15 amino acids. The V segment lost 4 bases and the J segment 1 base; nucleotides outside the gene matches: 4. CDR3 DNA sequence: TGCAGCGTTGGACAGGGGGCTGGGAGCAATCAGCCCCAGCATTTT. Protein sequence: CSVGQGAGSNQPQHF.